Following are 21 T cell receptor beta chains from one sample sequenced in a study of T cell clones after liver transplantation (dated by TCRdb to the late 2010s). Preparation of the library involved the immunoSEQ multiplex PCR assay. TCRdb stores this immuneACCESS table with in-frame sequences only. Part of the clones is absent; in the studies checked, under half of the shortfall reflects unresolved V genes, and no reason is known for the rest. This sample lists 45,000 to 55,000 clones; roughly 83% were detected once. The ten largest clones take up 8% to 9.5% of the sample. The label giving this sample's time point can be read as: pre-transplant. The sample consisted of CD4+ T cells from blood, taken before liver transplant. The receptor source for this set is a human donor who received a liver transplant.

The chain has TRBV7-9 and TRBJ2-2; tentatively, D is TRBD2 (6 bases). The germline V and J ends were trimmed by 2 bases and 5 bases, with 15 bases remaining between them. The CDR3 runs to 16 residues. CDR1 is SEHNR and CDR2 is FQNEAQ in the germline V gene (reference sequence). CDR3: CASSLRYDRGTGELFF. The CDR3 nucleotides read TGTGCCAGCAGCTTACGATACGACCGGGGGACCGGGGAGCTGTTTTTT.

The chain joins TRBV10-3 to TRBJ1-5; D is possibly TRBD1 (6 bases). CDR1 is ENHRY and CDR2 is SYGVKD in the germline V gene. The V end was cut by 3 bases, the J end by 2 bases, with 8 bases between. The CDR3 runs 14 residues. The CDR3 DNA sequence: TGTGCCATCAGTGATGGGGGCGGCAATCAGCCCCAGCATTTT. Protein sequence: CAISDGGGNQPQHF.

The gene calls are TRBV7-8 and TRBJ2-5; D might be TRBD1 (7 bases). V gave up 3 bases and J gave up 5 bases, with 13 bases separating them. The CDR3 runs 14 residues. The germline V gene has CDR1 SGHVS and CDR2 FQNEAQ. CDR3 region: CASSFQGGTETQYF. CDR3 bases: TGTGCCAGCAGCTTTCAGGGGGGAACGGAGACCCAGTACTTC.

The V call is TRBV19, the J call TRBJ1-2; D is uncertain. CDR1 and CDR2 from the germline V gene are LNHDA and SQIVND (reference sequence). The CDR3 spans 17 residues. Trimming stripped 3 bases from V and 1 base from J, with 18 bases between. For the CDR3, the DNA is TGTGCCAGTAGTATTGGGCGTGGGCAGACTTTTAACTATGGCTACACCTTC. It specifies CASSIGRGQTFNYGYTF.

The rearrangement joins TRBV23-1 to TRBJ1-5, with D possibly TRBD1 on 5 matching bases. TRBV23-1 falls under the ORF class, with uncertain function. Trimming removed 3 bases from V and 0 bases from J, with 18 bases in between. The CDR3 extends over 18 amino acids. CDR3 sequence: CASSHSDNDDYSNQPQHF. The CDR3 nucleotides are TGCGCCAGCAGTCATTCGGACAATGACGACTATAGCAATCAGCCCCAGCATTTT.

The V call is TRBV18, the J call TRBJ2-1; D is possibly TRBD2 (6 bases). This CDR3 has 15 amino acids. Germline CDR1 reads KGHSH; CDR2 reads LQKENI. V shed 6 bases and J shed 4 bases, with 16 bases lying between them. CDR3 loop: CASSPSAGTYNEQFF. CDR3 in DNA: TGTGCCAGCTCCCCGTCGGCGGGGACTTACAATGAGCAGTTCTTC.

The gene calls are TRBV7-9 and TRBJ2-3; 10 nucleotides agree with TRBD1. Germline V lookup: CDR1 SEHNR, CDR2 FQNEAQ (reference sequence). After removal of 1 base from V and 3 bases from J, the junction contained 1 base not matched to a gene. The CDR3 is 15 residues long. In DNA form, the CDR3 reads TGTGCCAGCAGCTTAGAGGGACAGGGGACAGATACGCAGTATTTT. Translation gives CASSLEGQGTDTQYF.

This clone was counted once. V usage is TRBV6-6 and J usage is TRBJ2-1, with 8 bases fitting TRBD2. V gave up 0 bases and J gave up 10 bases; unmatched junction bases: 2. CDR3 length: 13 residues. From germline, CDR1 is MNHNY and CDR2 SVGAGI (reference sequence). The CDR3 DNA follows: TGTGCCAGCAGTTACTCTTCGGGGGGGGAGCAGTTCTTC. Its translation: CASSYSSGGEQFF.

The rearrangement joins TRBV7-2 to TRBJ2-7, with 7 bases lining up with TRBD1. Trimming took 5 bases from V and 3 from J; bases not matched to a gene: 4. This CDR3 contains 13 residues. Germline lookup yields CDR1 SGHTA and CDR2 FQGNSA. In DNA, the CDR3 is TGTGCCAGCAGCGAGGACAGGTTCTACGAGCAGTACTTC. It codes for CASSEDRFYEQYF.

This clone was found a few times. CDR3 sequence: CASTETGGRSPGELFF. As DNA, the CDR3 is TGTGCCAGCACCGAAACAGGGGGCAGGTCTCCCGGGGAGCTGTTTTTT. The chain carries TRBV27 and TRBJ2-2; TRBD1 matches 9 bases. The CDR3 spans 16 residues. V was pared by 7 bases and J by 6 bases, with 12 bases of the junction left unmatched. Germline V CDR1 and CDR2: MNHEY, SMNVEV (reference sequence).

The chain joins TRBV7-2 to TRBJ2-5; TRBD2 matches at 8 bases. This CDR3 has 15 residues. CDR1 and CDR2 (germline): SGHTA, FQGNSA. J was trimmed by 2 bases and V by 0 bases; bases with no gene match: 2. CDR3 loop: CASSLAGGGQETQYF. The CDR3 DNA sequence: TGTGCCAGCAGCTTAGCCGGGGGGGGACAAGAGACCCAGTACTTC.

The chain carries TRBV6-5 and TRBJ1-2; no reliable D call. Trimming pared 6 bases from V and 4 bases from J, leaving 9 bases between. The CDR3 is made up of 12 amino acids. Germline CDR1 MNHEY, CDR2 SVGAGI. The CDR3 DNA reads TGTGCCAGCAGCACCACCCCCTATGGCTACACCTTC. Its translation: CASSTTPYGYTF.

This sequence joins TRBV29-1 and TRBJ2-3, with 7 bases lining up with TRBD1. CDR1 is SQVTM and CDR2 is ANQGSEA in the germline V gene. CDR3 length: 14 residues. With 2 bases clipped from V and 4 bases from J, the junction kept 6 bases outside the gene matches. Written as DNA, the CDR3 is TGCAGCGTTGAAAGGGGGCTGGGGGCAGATACGCAGTATTTT. It encodes CSVERGLGADTQYF.

This clone was detected a few times. V is TRBV7-2 and J is TRBJ1-2; D is ambiguous. CDR3 size: 12 residues. V lost 5 bases and J lost 8, with 12 bases in between. The germline gives CDR1 SGHTA, CDR2 FQGNSA. DNA for the CDR3: TGTGCCAGCAGCCCCCAGACGAAAGGCTACACCTTC. It encodes CASSPQTKGYTF. The full variable domain, rest sourced from reference TRBV7-2 and TRBJ1-2, is GAGVSQSPSNKVTEKGKDVELRCDPISGHTALYWYRQSLGQGLEFLIYFQGNSAPDKSGLPSDRFSAERTGGSVSTLTIQRTQQEDSAVYLCASSPQTKGYTFGSGTRLTVV.

The chain combines TRBV4-3 with TRBJ1-2; D is undetermined. V dropped 3 bases and J dropped 0 bases, with 8 bases sitting between them. CDR1 and CDR2 (germline): LGHNA, YSLEER. There are 14 residues in the CDR3. CDR3 DNA: TGCGCCAGCAGCCACCGCACATCTAACTATGGCTACACCTTC. As protein: CASSHRTSNYGYTF.

This clone appeared a single time. The chain recombines TRBV18 with TRBJ2-1; 10 nucleotides match TRBD2. The CDR3 has 17 amino acids. In germline, CDR1 is KGHSH, CDR2 LQKENI. J was trimmed by 9 bases and V by 2 bases; bases with no gene match: 13. This CDR3 is CASSPSLSLAGDGEQFF. CDR3 nucleotides: TGTGCCAGCTCACCAAGTCTCTCCCTAGCGGGAGATGGTGAGCAGTTCTTC.

V usage is TRBV5-1 and J usage is TRBJ2-4; D is possibly TRBD2 (6 bases). Germline CDR1 reads SGHRS; CDR2 reads YFSETQ. The CDR3 is 15 amino acids. V was shortened by 2 bases and J by 5 bases, with 14 bases between the two germline ends. CDR3 residues: CASSLNTWGENIQYF. DNA for the CDR3: TGCGCCAGCAGCTTAAACACTTGGGGGGAAAACATTCAGTACTTC.

The rearrangement joins TRBV7-3 to TRBJ2-1; D not certain. CDR1 SGHTA and CDR2 FQGTGA come from the germline V gene. The CDR3 length is 12 residues. V lost 2 bases, J lost 10 bases, and 9 bases lay in between. The CDR3 DNA reads as TGTGCCAGCAGCTTACCGGGTACCGAGCAGTTCTTC. Its protein is CASSLPGTEQFF.

The gene calls are TRBV18 and TRBJ1-5; maybe TRBD1 (5 bases). The V and J ends lost 3 bases and 1 base respectively, with 13 bases between them. The CDR3 loop spans 16 amino acids. Per the germline V gene, CDR1 is KGHSH and CDR2 is LQKENI. The CDR3 DNA is TGTGCCAGCTCACCCCCGGGGGTTCGGAGCAATCAGCCCCAGCATTTT. This translates into CASSPPGVRSNQPQHF.

The CDR3 here is CASSIETGTGDTQYF. CDR3 coding DNA: TGTGCCAGTAGTATAGAGACAGGAACGGGCGATACGCAGTATTTT. The chain links TRBV19 to TRBJ2-3; D might be TRBD1 (6 bases). In germline, CDR1 is LNHDA, CDR2 SQIVND (reference sequence). V was trimmed by 0 bases and J by 6 bases, leaving 13 bases between them. The CDR3 loop spans 15 amino acids.

Note on this clone: Sequence at one end of the junction differs from germline and may be a read error. The chain links TRBV15 to TRBJ1-4; D not certain. The CDR3 totals 12 residues. From germline, CDR1 is LNHNV and CDR2 YYDKDF (reference sequence). As DNA, the CDR3 is TGTGCCACCAGCGGAACTAAGGAAAAACTGTTTTTT. It is translated as CATSGTKEKLFF.